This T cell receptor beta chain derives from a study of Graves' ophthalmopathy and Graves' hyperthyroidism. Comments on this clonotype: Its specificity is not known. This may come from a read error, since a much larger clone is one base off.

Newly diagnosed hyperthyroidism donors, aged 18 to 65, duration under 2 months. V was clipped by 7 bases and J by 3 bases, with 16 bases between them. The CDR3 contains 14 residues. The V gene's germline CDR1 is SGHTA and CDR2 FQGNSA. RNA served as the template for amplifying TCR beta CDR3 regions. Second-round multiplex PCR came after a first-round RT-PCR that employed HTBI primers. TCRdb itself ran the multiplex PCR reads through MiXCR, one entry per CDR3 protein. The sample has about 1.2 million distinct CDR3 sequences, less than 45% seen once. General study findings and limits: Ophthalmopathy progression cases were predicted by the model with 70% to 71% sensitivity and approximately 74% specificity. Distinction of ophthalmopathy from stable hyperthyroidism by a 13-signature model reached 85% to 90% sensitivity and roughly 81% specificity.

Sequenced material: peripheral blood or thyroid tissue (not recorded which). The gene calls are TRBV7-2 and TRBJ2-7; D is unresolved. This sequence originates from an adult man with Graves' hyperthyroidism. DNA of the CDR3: TGTGCCAGCAACCAGTTAGACACGGACTACGAGCAGTACTTC. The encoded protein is CASNQLDTDYEQYF.